This passage covers 11 T cell receptor beta chains from one sample sequenced in a study of T cells after yellow fever vaccination. MiXCR, applied by TCRdb to the 5' RACE reads, yields one record per CDR3 protein. The profile shows some 400,000 distinct CDR3 sequences, roughly 20% of them singletons. The sample consisted of PBMCs, taken before the yellow fever booster vaccination. The source of these receptors is a man younger than 35 who received the YFV17D yellow fever vaccine.

J is TRBJ1-2 and V is TRBV2; 8 bases are shared with TRBD1. This CDR3 has 14 residues. The trim removed 6 bases at V and 14 bases at J, leaving 17 bases unmatched. CDR1 SNHLY and CDR2 FYNNEI come from the germline V gene. The CDR3 coding sequence is TGTGCCAGCAGGGGGGCCTCGGGACAGGCCTCGTTTACCTTC. Amino acids: CASRGASGQASFTF.

This sequence joins TRBV5-1 and TRBJ2-2; D unclear. This CDR3 comprises 14 residues. V was clipped by 5 bases and J by 4 bases, with 12 bases between them. The V gene's germline CDR1 is SGHRS and CDR2 YFSETQ. Here the CDR3 DNA reads TGCGCCAGCAGACAGTACCTGGGCACCGGGGAGCTGTTTTTT. Amino acid sequence: CASRQYLGTGELFF.

The chain joins TRBV24-1 to TRBJ2-1, with D uncertain. This CDR3 is built from 13 residues. Germline loops: CDR1 KGHDR, CDR2 SFDVKD. V was clipped by 4 bases and J by 8 bases, with 11 bases between them. The CDR3 reads CATSDSTSDEQFF. Written as DNA, the CDR3 is TGTGCCACCAGTGACAGCACCTCGGATGAGCAGTTCTTC.

This clonotype came up a few times. The rearrangement uses TRBV18 and TRBJ1-4; weak D call: TRBD1 (5 bases). The V end was cut by 2 bases, the J end by 4 bases, with 11 bases between. This CDR3 contains 15 residues. Looked up from germline, CDR1 is KGHSH and CDR2 is LQKENI. CDR3 region: CASSPRTGRNEKLFF. Here the CDR3 DNA reads TGTGCCAGCTCACCAAGAACAGGCCGTAATGAAAAACTGTTTTTT.

This clonotype turned up a few times. This chain connects TRBV29-1 to TRBJ1-4; tentative D call: TRBD1 (5 bases). The germline V gene has CDR1 SQVTM and CDR2 ANQGSEA. The CDR3 sequence is 13 residues long. V lost 2 bases and J lost 8, with 12 bases in between. The CDR3 sequence is CSVEMGVEEKLFF. The CDR3 nucleotides are TGCAGCGTTGAAATGGGGGTAGAGGAAAAACTGTTTTTT.

This chain joins TRBV7-2 and TRBJ2-1; the D call may be TRBD1 or TRBD2 (5 bases each). The CDR3 extends over 14 amino acids. Germline V lookup: CDR1 SGHTA, CDR2 FQGNSA. V lost 1 base, J lost 10 bases, and 14 bases lay in between. The CDR3 loop is CASSLDLGRDEQFF. The CDR3 DNA reads TGTGCCAGCAGCTTAGATCTGGGCAGGGACGAGCAGTTCTTC.

This rearrangement joins TRBV3-1 to TRBJ1-2; D gene ambiguous. CDR3 length: 12 amino acids. V was cut by 4 bases and J by 9 bases, with 12 bases left in between. CDR1 and CDR2 from the germline V gene are LGHDT and YNNKEL (reference sequence). The CDR3 nucleotides are TGTGCCAGCAGCCCAGCACGGGGAAGCTACACCTTC. Its protein product is CASSPARGSYTF.

The V and J genes are TRBV18 and TRBJ1-1; unclear D gene. This CDR3 region has 14 residues. Trimming stripped 6 bases from V and 1 base from J, with 12 bases between. Germline CDR1 KGHSH, CDR2 LQKENI. The CDR3: CASSAGRRNTEAFF. CDR3 sequence (DNA): TGTGCCAGCTCCGCCGGCAGGAGGAACACTGAAGCTTTCTTT.

Here the CDR3 reads CASKLGAAGANVLTF. The CDR3 DNA reads TGTGCCAGCAAACTAGGGGCGGCTGGGGCCAACGTCCTGACTTTC. The genes are TRBV6-5 and TRBJ2-6; D assignment may be TRBD1 or TRBD2 (5 bases each). CDR3 length: 15 residues. Germline V gives CDR1 MNHEY, CDR2 SVGAGI. V lost 7 bases and J lost 2, with 12 bases in between.

This clonotype has more than one count but fewer than ten. The V call is TRBV7-2, the J call TRBJ1-6; a weak D match, TRBD1 (5 bases). CDR1 and CDR2 (germline): SGHTA, FQGNSA. The CDR3 extends over 17 amino acids. Between the trimmed V and J ends, which lost 5 bases and 10 bases, there was a span of 24 bases. The CDR3 DNA follows: TGTGCCAGCAGCGCGAGACCCCGGGTCCGGGGGGGGTCACCCCTCCACTTT. Translating gives CASSARPRVRGGSPLHF. The variable domain in full, with the rest retrieved from reference TRBV7-2 and TRBJ1-6, is GAGVSQSPSNKVTEKGKDVELRCDPISGHTALYWYRQSLGQGLEFLIYFQGNSAPDKSGLPSDRFSAERTGGSVSTLTIQRTQQEDSAVYLCASSARPRVRGGSPLHFGNGTRLTVT.

The chain is built from TRBV4-1 and TRBJ2-3; D is possibly TRBD2 (7 bases). The CDR3 covers 14 residues. Germline lookup yields CDR1 MGHRA and CDR2 YSYEKL. Trimming pared 4 bases from V and 3 bases from J, leaving 11 bases between. The CDR3 DNA sequence: TGCGCCAGCAGCCGGGGGGGCCGAACAGATACGCAGTATTTT. The encoded protein is CASSRGGRTDTQYF.